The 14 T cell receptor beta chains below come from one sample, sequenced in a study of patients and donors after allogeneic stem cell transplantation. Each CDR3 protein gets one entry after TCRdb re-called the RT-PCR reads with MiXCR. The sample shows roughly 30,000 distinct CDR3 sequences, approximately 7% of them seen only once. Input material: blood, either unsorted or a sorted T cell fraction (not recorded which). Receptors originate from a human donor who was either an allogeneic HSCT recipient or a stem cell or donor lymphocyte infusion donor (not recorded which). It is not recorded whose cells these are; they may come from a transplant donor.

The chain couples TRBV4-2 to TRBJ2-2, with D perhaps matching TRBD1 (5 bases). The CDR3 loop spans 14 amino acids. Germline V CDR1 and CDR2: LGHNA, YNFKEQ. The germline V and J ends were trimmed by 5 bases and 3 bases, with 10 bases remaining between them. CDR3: CASSKQQDTGELFF. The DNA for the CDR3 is TGTGCCAGCAGCAAGCAACAGGACACCGGGGAGCTGTTTTTT.

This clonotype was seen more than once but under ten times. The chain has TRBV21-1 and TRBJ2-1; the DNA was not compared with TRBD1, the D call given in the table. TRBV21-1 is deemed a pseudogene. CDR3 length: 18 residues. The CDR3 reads CASSKALGDRAYLDEQFF. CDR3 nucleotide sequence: TGTGCCAGCAGCAAAGCGCTAGGGGACAGGGCCTACTTGGATGAGCAGTTCTTC.

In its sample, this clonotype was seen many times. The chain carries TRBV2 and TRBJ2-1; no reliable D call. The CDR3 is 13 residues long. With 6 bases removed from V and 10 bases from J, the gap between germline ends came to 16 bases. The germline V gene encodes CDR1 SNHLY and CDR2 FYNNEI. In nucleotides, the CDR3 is TGTGCCAGCAGATCCGGGCCTCAACGGGAGCAGTTCTTC. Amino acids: CASRSGPQREQFF.

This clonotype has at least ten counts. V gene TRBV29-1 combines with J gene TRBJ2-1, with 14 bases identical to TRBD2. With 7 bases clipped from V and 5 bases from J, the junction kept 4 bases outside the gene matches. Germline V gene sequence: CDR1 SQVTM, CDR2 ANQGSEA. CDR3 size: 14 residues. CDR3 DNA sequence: TGCAGCGGTGGACTAGCGGGAGGTAACAATGAGCAGTTCTTC. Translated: CSGGLAGGNNEQFF.

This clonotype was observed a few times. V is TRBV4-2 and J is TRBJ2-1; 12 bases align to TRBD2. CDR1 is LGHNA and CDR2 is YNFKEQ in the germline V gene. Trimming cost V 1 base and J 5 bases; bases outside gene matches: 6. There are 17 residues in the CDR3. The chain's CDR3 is CASSQGLAGGPDNEQFF. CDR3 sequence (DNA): TGTGCCAGCAGCCAAGGGCTAGCGGGAGGGCCTGACAATGAGCAGTTCTTC.

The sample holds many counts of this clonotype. CDR3 sequence (DNA): TGTGCCAGCAGCTCTGCTTACAATGAGCAGTTCTTC. This gives the protein CASSSAYNEQFF. This chain joins TRBV7-9 and TRBJ2-1; D unclear. The CDR3 sequence is 12 residues long. Germline V gene sequence: CDR1 SEHNR, CDR2 FQNEAQ (reference sequence). The V end lost 4 bases, the J end lost 4 bases, and 5 bases lay between the germline ends. Looking up the rest from reference TRBV7-9 and TRBJ2-1 gives the full variable domain: DTGVSQNPRHKITKRGQNVTFRCDPISEHNRLYWYRQTLGQGPEFLTYFQNEAQLEKSRLLSDRFSAERPKGSFSTLEIQRTEQGDSAMYLCASSSAYNEQFFGPGTRLTVL.

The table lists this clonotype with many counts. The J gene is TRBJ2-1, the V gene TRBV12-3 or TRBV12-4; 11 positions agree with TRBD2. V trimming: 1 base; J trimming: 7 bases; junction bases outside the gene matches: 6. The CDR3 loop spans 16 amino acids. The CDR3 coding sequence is TGTGCCAGCAGTTTAGGGCGACTAGCGGGGAGAAATGAGCAGTTCTTC. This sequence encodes CASSLGRLAGRNEQFF.

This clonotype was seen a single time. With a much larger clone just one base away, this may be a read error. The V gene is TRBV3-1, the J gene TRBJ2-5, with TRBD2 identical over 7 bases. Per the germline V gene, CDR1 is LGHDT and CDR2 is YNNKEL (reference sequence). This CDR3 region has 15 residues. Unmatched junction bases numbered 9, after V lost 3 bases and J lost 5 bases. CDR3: CASSHQLVGGETQYF. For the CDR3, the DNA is TGTGCCAGCAGCCATCAACTAGTGGGAGGGGAGACCCAGTACTTC.

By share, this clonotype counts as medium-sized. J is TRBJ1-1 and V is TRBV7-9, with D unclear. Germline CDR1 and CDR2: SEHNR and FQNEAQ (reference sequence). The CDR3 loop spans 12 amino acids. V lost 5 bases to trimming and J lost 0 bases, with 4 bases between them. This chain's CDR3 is CASSPLNTEAFF. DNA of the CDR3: TGTGCCAGCAGCCCCTTGAACACTGAAGCTTTCTTT.

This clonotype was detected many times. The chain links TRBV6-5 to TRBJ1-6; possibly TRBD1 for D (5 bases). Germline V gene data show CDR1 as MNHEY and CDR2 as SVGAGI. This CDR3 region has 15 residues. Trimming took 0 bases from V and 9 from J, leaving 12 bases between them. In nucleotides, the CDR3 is TGTGCCAGCAGTTACTCGATTTCTACAGGTTCACCCCTCCACTTT. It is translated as CASSYSISTGSPLHF.

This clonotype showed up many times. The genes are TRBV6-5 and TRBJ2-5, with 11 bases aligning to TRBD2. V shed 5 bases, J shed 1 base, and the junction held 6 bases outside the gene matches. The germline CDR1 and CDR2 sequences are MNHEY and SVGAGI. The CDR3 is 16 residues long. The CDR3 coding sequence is TGTGCCAGCAGTGAGGGACTAGCGGAGCTCCAAGAGACCCAGTACTTC. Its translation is CASSEGLAELQETQYF.

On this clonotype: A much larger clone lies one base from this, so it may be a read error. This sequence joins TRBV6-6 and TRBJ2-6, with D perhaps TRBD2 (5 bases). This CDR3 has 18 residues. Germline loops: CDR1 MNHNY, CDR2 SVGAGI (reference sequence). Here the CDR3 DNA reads TGTGCCAGCTGTTACTCGCCTGGTAGCGACTCTGGGGCCAACGTCCTGACTTTC. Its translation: CASCYSPGSDSGANVLTF.

The CDR3: CASSLKGDTQYF. CDR3 DNA: TGTGCCAGCAGCCTAAAGGGAGATACGCAGTATTTT. V is TRBV28 and J is TRBJ2-3; D uncertain. The CDR3 consists of 12 residues. V lost 6 bases and J 5 bases, leaving 9 bases between the germline ends. CDR1 and CDR2 from the germline V gene are MDHEN and SYDVKM.

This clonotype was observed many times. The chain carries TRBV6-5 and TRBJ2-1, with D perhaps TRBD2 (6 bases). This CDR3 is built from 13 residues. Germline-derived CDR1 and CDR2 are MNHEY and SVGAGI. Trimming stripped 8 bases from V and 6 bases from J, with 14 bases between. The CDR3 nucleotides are TGTGCCAGCGGCCGACTAGAAACCAATGAGCAGTTCTTC. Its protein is CASGRLETNEQFF.